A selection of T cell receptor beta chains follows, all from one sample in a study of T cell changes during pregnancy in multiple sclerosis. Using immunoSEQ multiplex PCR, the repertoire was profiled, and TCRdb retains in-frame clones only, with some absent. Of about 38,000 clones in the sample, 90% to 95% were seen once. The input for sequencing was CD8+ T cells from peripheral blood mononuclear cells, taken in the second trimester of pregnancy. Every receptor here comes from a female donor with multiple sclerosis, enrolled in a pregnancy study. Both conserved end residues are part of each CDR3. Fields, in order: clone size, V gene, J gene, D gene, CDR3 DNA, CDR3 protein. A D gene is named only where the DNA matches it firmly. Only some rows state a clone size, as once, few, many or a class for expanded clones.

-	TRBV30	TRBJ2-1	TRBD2	TGTGCCTGGAGTGTACCTGCGGGAGAGGTCAATGAGCAGTTCTTC	CAWSVPAGEVNEQFF
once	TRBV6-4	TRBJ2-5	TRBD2	TGTGCCAGCAGCTTCACTAGCGGGGGTCAAGAGACCCAGTACTTC	CASSFTSGGQETQYF
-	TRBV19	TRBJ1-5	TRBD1	TGTGCCAGTAGTATTACAGGGGGCCTGGGTCAGCCCCAGCATTTT	CASSITGGLGQPQHF
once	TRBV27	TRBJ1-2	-	TGTGCCAGCAGTAAGGGGAGGAACTATGGCTACACCTTC	CASSKGRNYGYTF
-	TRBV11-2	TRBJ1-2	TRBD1	TGTGCCAGCAGCACCGGGACAGGGTATGGCTACACCTTC	CASSTGTGYGYTF
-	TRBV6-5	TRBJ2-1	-	TGTGCCAGCAGTTACTCTATGGGCGTCTCCTACAATGAGCAGTTCTTC	CASSYSMGVSYNEQFF
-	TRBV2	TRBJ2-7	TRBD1	TGTGCCAGCAGAGCGGGACAGGGTAGGGACGAGCAGTACTTC	CASRAGQGRDEQYF
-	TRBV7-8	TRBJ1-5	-	TGTGCCAGCAGTCATATCACAGGGATGGATCAGCCCCAGCATTTT	CASSHITGMDQPQHF
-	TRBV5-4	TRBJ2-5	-	TGTGCCAGCAGCGGCCTCGGAGAGATGCAAGAGACCCAGTACTTC	CASSGLGEMQETQYF
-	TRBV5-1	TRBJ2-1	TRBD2	TGCGCCAGCAGCTTGGGACTGGGGGGGGAGCAGTTCTTC	CASSLGLGGEQFF
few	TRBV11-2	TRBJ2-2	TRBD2	TGTGCCAGCAGCCGGAATAGCGGGAGGGTAGTTGTGAGCGCCGGGGAGCTGTTTTTT	CASSRNSGRVVVSAGELFF
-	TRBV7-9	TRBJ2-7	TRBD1	TGTGCCAGCAGCTTAGCTATGGACAGGCTCGACGAGCAGTACTTC	CASSLAMDRLDEQYF